The T cell receptor beta chain described here comes from a study of neurological immune-mediated disorders. Points from the study as a whole: Patients with HTLV-1-associated myelopathy showed the most TCR clonal expansion. Those with multiple sclerosis showed the least, falling below healthy controls.

TCRdb fed the 5' RACE reads into MiXCR, producing one record per CDR3 protein. This sample has about 70,000 distinct CDR3 sequences, with 3% to 4% found just once. In this sample, this clonotype turned up many times. Its target is unknown. The unsorted libraries originated from 2 million PBMCs kept at -80 C. The V end was cut by 6 bases, the J end by 2 bases, with 8 bases between. In germline, CDR1 is LNHDA, CDR2 SQIVND (reference sequence). The CDR3 has 12 amino acids. The genes are TRBV19 and TRBJ2-7; D not resolved. Specimen: PBMCs. This TCR was sampled from a woman between 45 and 65 years old with multiple sclerosis. Here the CDR3 reads CASSYNPYEQYF. The CDR3 DNA sequence: TGTGCCAGTAGCTACAACCCCTACGAGCAGTACTTC.